This T cell receptor (beta chain) was retrieved from a study of CD8+CD57+ T cells in acquired aplastic anemia. Profiling of TCR beta VDJ combinations and CDR3 sequences used genomic DNA as template. MiXCR, run by TCRdb on the reads, gives a single entry per CDR3 protein. The sample yields 150,000 to 200,000 distinct CDR3 sequences, roughly half seen once. This clonotype was seen only a few times. The CDR3 consists of 13 residues. Germline V gene data show CDR1 as SGHTA and CDR2 as FQGNSA. The V end was cut by 4 bases, the J end by 3 bases, with 9 bases between. The sequencing sample was made of sorted CD4+, CD8+, or CD8+CD57+ T cells (not recorded which) from PBMCs. This sequence joins TRBV7-2 and TRBJ1-2, with D hard to call. This clonotype originated in a human donor in good health. The CDR3 coding sequence is TGTGCCAGCAGCTCATCCCGACACTATGGCTACACCTTC. Translating it yields CASSSSRHYGYTF.